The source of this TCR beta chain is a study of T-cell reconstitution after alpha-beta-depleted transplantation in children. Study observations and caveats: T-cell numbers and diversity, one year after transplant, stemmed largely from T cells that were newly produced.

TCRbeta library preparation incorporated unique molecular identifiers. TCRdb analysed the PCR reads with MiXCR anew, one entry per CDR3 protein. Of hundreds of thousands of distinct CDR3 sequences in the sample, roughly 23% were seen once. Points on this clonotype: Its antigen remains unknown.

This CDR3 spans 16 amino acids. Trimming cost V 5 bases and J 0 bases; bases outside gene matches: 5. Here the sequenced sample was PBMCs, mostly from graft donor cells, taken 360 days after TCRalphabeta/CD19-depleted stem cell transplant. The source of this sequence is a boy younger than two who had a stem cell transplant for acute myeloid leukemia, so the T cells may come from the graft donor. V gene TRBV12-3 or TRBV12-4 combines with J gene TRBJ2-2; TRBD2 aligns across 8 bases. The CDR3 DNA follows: TGTGCCAGCAGTGCCGCGGGGGGCCCGAACACCGGGGAGCTGTTTTTT. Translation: CASSAAGGPNTGELFF.